Shown below are 32 T cell receptor beta chains from a single sample sequenced in a study of T cell responses to AZD1222 COVID-19 vaccine. Measured with immunoSEQ multiplex PCR; TCRdb has only the in-frame clones, and not every one. The sample carries 45,000 to 65,000 clones, 80% to 90% recorded once. Specimen: peripheral blood, collected 28 days after the second AZD1222 dose. The receptors stem from an adult who received the AZD1222 COVID-19 vaccine.

The chain couples TRBV14 to TRBJ2-2, with 10 positions matching TRBD2. The CDR3 is 16 residues long. With V trimmed by 4 bases and J by 2 bases, 4 bases remained unmatched. Germline assignment: CDR1 SGHDN and CDR2 FVKESK. The CDR3 nucleotides read TGTGCCAGCAGCCGGGGGACTAGCGCAAACACCGGGGAGCTGTTTTTT. Translating it yields CASSRGTSANTGELFF.

The rearrangement joins TRBV29-1 to TRBJ2-5; 7 bases map to TRBD1. CDR1 is SQVTM and CDR2 is ANQGSEA in the germline V gene. The V gene end was trimmed by 4 bases and the J gene end by 6 bases; junction bases not matched to a gene: 5. The length of the CDR3 is 12 residues. The CDR3 bases are TGCAGCGTTGCGTCGGGACAGCAGACCCAGTACTTC. Translation gives CSVASGQQTQYF.

The chain is built from TRBV27 and TRBJ2-7; D not resolved. The CDR3 has 16 residues. V was cut by 0 bases and J by 3 bases, with 15 bases left in between. CDR1 and CDR2 (germline): MNHEY, SMNVEV (reference sequence). CDR3 region: CASSLSPATIRYEQYF. In nucleotides, the CDR3 is TGTGCCAGCAGTTTATCTCCGGCGACGATTCGCTACGAGCAGTACTTC.

The rearrangement uses TRBV19 and TRBJ2-6; 7 nucleotides match TRBD1. V lost 3 bases to trimming and J lost 2 bases; unmatched junction nucleotides: 7. Germline V gene sequence: CDR1 LNHDA, CDR2 SQIVND (reference sequence). This CDR3 is 17 amino acids long. The CDR3 region has the DNA TGTGCCAGTAGTATGTCGAACAGGGGCGCTGGGGCCAACGTCCTGACTTTC. It specifies CASSMSNRGAGANVLTF.

The chain joins TRBV7-3 to TRBJ2-1; tentative D call: TRBD1 (6 bases). V was trimmed by 5 bases and J by 3 bases, leaving 17 bases between them. The CDR3 length is 16 residues. CDR1 SGHTA and CDR2 FQGTGA come from the germline V gene. CDR3 protein: CASSEQAGVHYNEQFF. Here the CDR3 DNA reads TGTGCCAGCAGCGAACAGGCAGGGGTCCACTACAATGAGCAGTTCTTC.

This clone was seen only once. This chain links TRBV5-4 with TRBJ1-2; 8 nucleotides match TRBD1. The V gene's germline CDR1 is SGHNT and CDR2 YYREEE (reference sequence). J gave up 2 bases and V 0 bases, and 0 bases lay outside the gene matches. The CDR3 has 14 residues. The DNA of the CDR3 is TGTGCCAGCAGCTTGGGGACAGGGAACTATGGCTACACCTTC. The encoded protein is CASSLGTGNYGYTF.

The V and J genes are TRBV27 and TRBJ2-7, with TRBD2 as a possible D gene (6 bases). The germline V and J ends were trimmed by 3 bases and 1 base, with 16 bases remaining between them. The CDR3 is 16 residues long. Per germline, CDR1 MNHEY and CDR2 SMNVEV (reference sequence). The CDR3 nucleotides read TGTGCCAGCAGTTTTGCCCCCGGGAGTAGGTCCTACGAGCAGTACTTC. Translating gives CASSFAPGSRSYEQYF.

V usage is TRBV19 and J usage is TRBJ1-4; 11 nucleotides agree with TRBD1. The germline V gene has CDR1 LNHDA and CDR2 SQIVND (reference sequence). This CDR3 is built from 17 residues. With 5 bases clipped from V and 1 base from J, the junction kept 6 bases outside the gene matches. CDR3 sequence: CASSPRTGGVTNEKLFF. The CDR3 bases are TGTGCCAGTAGTCCCCGGACAGGGGGCGTAACTAATGAAAAACTGTTTTTT.

The chain couples TRBV9 to TRBJ1-1; D ambiguous. This CDR3 contains 13 residues. Germline V CDR1 and CDR2: SGDLS, YYNGEE. The V end was cut by 3 bases, the J end by 3 bases, with 9 bases between. This CDR3 reads CASSEARDTEAFF. The CDR3, as DNA: TGTGCCAGCAGCGAGGCCCGGGACACTGAAGCTTTCTTT.

The CDR3 region is CASSTDTTYNEQFF. For the CDR3, the DNA is TGTGCCAGTAGTACCGACACCACTTACAATGAGCAGTTCTTC. The rearrangement joins TRBV19 to TRBJ2-1; D call uncertain. Trimming cost V 4 bases and J 4 bases, with 11 bases left between them. The CDR3 sequence is 14 residues long. The germline CDR1 and CDR2 sequences are LNHDA and SQIVND (reference sequence).

This clone was observed a single time. The V and J genes are TRBV19 and TRBJ2-2, with D uncertain. The V end was cut by 6 bases, the J end by 6 bases, with 8 bases between. CDR1 is LNHDA and CDR2 is SQIVND in the germline V gene (reference sequence). The CDR3 is 12 residues long. The CDR3 loop reads CASSSPPGELFF. The CDR3 nucleotides read TGTGCCAGTAGCTCCCCTCCCGGGGAGCTGTTTTTT.

Only one count was recorded for this clone. This rearrangement joins TRBV10-1 to TRBJ2-1; D unclear. The CDR3 has 14 residues. The V gene's germline CDR1 is WNHNN and CDR2 SYGVQD (reference sequence). V was cut by 1 base and J by 5 bases, with 9 bases left in between. This CDR3 is CASSEFGSNNEQFF. DNA for the CDR3: TGCGCCAGCAGTGAGTTTGGCTCAAACAATGAGCAGTTCTTC.

This chain joins TRBV2 and TRBJ2-5; 9 bases agree with TRBD2. The CDR3 spans 16 residues. CDR1 is SNHLY, CDR2 FYNNEI, per germline. Trimming cost V 0 bases and J 5 bases; bases outside gene matches: 7. This CDR3 is CASSEAPGLAKETQYF. The CDR3 DNA is TGTGCCAGCAGTGAAGCCCCCGGACTAGCGAAGGAGACCCAGTACTTC.

The CDR3 protein is CASSEGGGGREQFF. In DNA form, the CDR3 reads TGTGCCAGCAGTGAAGGAGGCGGCGGGAGGGAGCAGTTCTTC. The V gene is TRBV6-1, the J gene TRBJ2-1; 8 bases line up with TRBD2. Germline CDR1 and CDR2: MNHNS and SASEGT. The CDR3 length is 14 residues. V lost 1 base to trimming and J lost 10 bases; unmatched junction nucleotides: 6.

The chain has TRBV9 and TRBJ2-3, with D hard to call. The V end lost 4 bases, the J end lost 9 bases, and 21 bases lay between the germline ends. The CDR3 extends over 15 amino acids. Germline V lookup: CDR1 SGDLS, CDR2 YYNGEE. The CDR3 DNA reads TGTGCCAGCAGCCAACCTCCCAGAGACGGGTCGACGCAGTATTTT. It translates to CASSQPPRDGSTQYF.

The V and J genes are TRBV18 and TRBJ1-5, with 7 bases lining up with TRBD1. Germline CDR1 is KGHSH and CDR2 is LQKENI. V was clipped by 0 bases and J by 6 bases; unmatched bases: 5. This CDR3 is built from 15 residues. The CDR3 DNA follows: TGTGCCAGCTCACCACCCCCAGGGGGTGGTCAGCCCCAGCATTTT. It translates to CASSPPPGGGQPQHF.

This clone was detected only once. V usage is TRBV6-5 and J usage is TRBJ1-5; 8 nucleotides align to TRBD1. Looked up from germline, CDR1 is MNHEY and CDR2 is SVGAGI. The CDR3 totals 15 residues. The trim removed 2 bases at V and 6 bases at J, leaving 6 bases unmatched. For the CDR3, the DNA is TGTGCCAGCAGTTACGGCCGGACAGGGCTTCAGCCCCAGCATTTT. Amino acid sequence: CASSYGRTGLQPQHF.

The rearrangement uses TRBV7-8 and TRBJ2-3; maybe TRBD2 (6 bases). The CDR3 sequence is 15 residues long. The germline V gene encodes CDR1 SGHVS and CDR2 FQNEAQ. Trimming left V 5 bases short and J 2 bases short, with 14 bases between. The CDR3 here is CASSPAGLITDTQYF. The CDR3 nucleotides are TGTGCCAGCAGCCCAGCGGGCCTAATCACAGATACGCAGTATTTT.

The chain carries TRBV30 and TRBJ2-5; D may match TRBD1 or TRBD2 (6 bases each). CDR1 is GTSNPN, CDR2 SVGIG, per germline (reference sequence). V shed 0 bases and J shed 5 bases, with 13 bases lying between them. The CDR3 extends over 14 amino acids. CDR3: CAWSVGVGGETQYF. DNA for the CDR3: TGTGCCTGGAGTGTCGGGGTAGGGGGGGAGACCCAGTACTTC.

V is TRBV21-1 and J is TRBJ2-3; the D segment call TRBD2 is taken from the table without a DNA check. TRBV21-1 is a recognized pseudogene. This CDR3 contains 16 residues. Here the CDR3 DNA reads TGTGCCAGCAGCAAAGGTGGTAGCGGTAGCACAGATACGCAGTATTTT. Amino acid sequence: CASSKGGSGSTDTQYF.

J is TRBJ2-5 and V is TRBV9, with TRBD1 matching over 7 bases. Germline trimming cut 0 bases from V and 2 bases from J; bases unmatched to any gene: 4. CDR1 SGDLS and CDR2 YYNGEE come from the germline V gene. The CDR3 extends over 15 amino acids. Written as DNA, the CDR3 is TGTGCCAGCAGCGTAGGATTGGGACAGCAAGAGACCCAGTACTTC. The encoded protein is CASSVGLGQQETQYF.

This clone appeared a few times. The chain uses TRBV9 and TRBJ2-1, with 8 bases that match TRBD2. Germline loops: CDR1 SGDLS, CDR2 YYNGEE. The CDR3 is 12 amino acids. V shed 3 bases, J shed 9 bases, and the junction held 2 bases outside the gene matches. DNA for the CDR3: TGTGCCAGCAGCGGCAGCGGGGGTGAGCAGTTCTTC. It is translated as CASSGSGGEQFF.

The chain combines TRBV28 with TRBJ2-7; D is uncertain. Germline V gene data show CDR1 as MDHEN and CDR2 as SYDVKM. Trimming removed 6 bases at V and 3 bases at J, with 9 bases between. This CDR3 is 12 amino acids long. This CDR3 reads CASRGNHYEQYF. For the CDR3, the DNA is TGTGCCAGCAGGGGTAACCACTACGAGCAGTACTTC.

V usage is TRBV3-1 (or the pseudogene TRBV3-2) and J usage is TRBJ2-2; perhaps TRBD1 as D (5 bases). The CDR3 is made up of 14 amino acids. Trimming left V 0 bases short and J 7 bases short, with 9 bases between. Germline lookup yields CDR1 LGHDT and CDR2 YNNKEL (reference sequence). The CDR3 region has the DNA TGTGCCAGCAGCCAAGATCAGGGAAACGGGGAGCTGTTTTTT. This encodes CASSQDQGNGELFF.

The chain is built from TRBV2 and TRBJ1-2; TRBD1 is a possible D gene (5 bases). V was pared by 6 bases and J by 10 bases, with 15 bases between. The CDR3 sequence is 12 residues long. The V gene's germline CDR1 is SNHLY and CDR2 FYNNEI. In nucleotides, the CDR3 is TGTGCCAGCAGGGGAGACAGTTTATTCTACACCTTC. It is translated as CASRGDSLFYTF.

This chain links TRBV29-1 with TRBJ2-3; TRBD2 is a possible D gene (6 bases). Looked up from germline, CDR1 is SQVTM and CDR2 is ANQGSEA. V gave up 3 bases and J gave up 0 bases, with 19 bases separating them. The CDR3 extends over 17 amino acids. The CDR3, as DNA: TGCAGCGTTGACGGGGGTGGTACGCTACGGAGCACAGATACGCAGTATTTT. It encodes CSVDGGGTLRSTDTQYF.

The chain combines TRBV2 with TRBJ1-5; TRBD1 might be the D (6 bases). CDR3 length: 14 amino acids. CDR1 and CDR2 (germline): SNHLY, FYNNEI. The V gene lost 4 bases and the J gene lost 6 bases, with 13 bases spanning the gap. Here the CDR3 reads CASSGPGTFQPQHF. In DNA, the CDR3 is TGTGCCAGCAGTGGACCGGGGACATTTCAGCCCCAGCATTTT.

V and J are TRBV28 and TRBJ1-6; D is undetermined. The CDR3 extends over 14 amino acids. Germline-derived CDR1 and CDR2 are MDHEN and SYDVKM. V dropped 2 bases and J dropped 3 bases, with 5 bases sitting between them. The CDR3, as DNA: TGTGCCAGCAGTTTACACCGCTATAATTCACCCCTCCACTTT. Translated, it gives CASSLHRYNSPLHF.

The chain uses TRBV18 and TRBJ1-1; D call uncertain. The CDR3 contains 13 residues. Trimming took off 1 base at V and 0 bases at J, with 3 bases between the two ends. Per the germline V gene, CDR1 is KGHSH and CDR2 is LQKENI. For the CDR3, the DNA is TGTGCCAGCTCACCACAGCTGAACACTGAAGCTTTCTTT. It codes for CASSPQLNTEAFF. Full variable domain (outside the CDR3, taken from reference TRBV18 and TRBJ1-1): NAGVMQNPRHLVRRRGQEARLRCSPMKGHSHVYWYRQLPEEGLKFMVYLQKENIIDESGMPKERFSAEFPKEGPSILRIQQVVRGDSAAYFCASSPQLNTEAFFGQGTRLTVV.

The V gene is TRBV9, the J gene TRBJ2-1; D unresolved. The germline CDR1 and CDR2 sequences are SGDLS and YYNGEE. Trimming cost V 1 base and J 0 bases, with 11 bases left between them. The CDR3 totals 16 residues. CDR3 in DNA: TGTGCCAGCAGCGTACGTCTTACCAACTCCTACAATGAGCAGTTCTTC. It yields the protein CASSVRLTNSYNEQFF.

This clone was counted only a few times. The chain employs TRBV28 and TRBJ2-7; unclear D gene. Looked up from germline, CDR1 is MDHEN and CDR2 is SYDVKM. V dropped 7 bases and J dropped 6 bases, with 16 bases sitting between them. The CDR3 is 13 amino acids. The CDR3 protein is CASNQSPFFEQYF. The CDR3 DNA follows: TGTGCCAGCAACCAGTCCCCTTTTTTCGAGCAGTACTTC.

The chain couples TRBV28 to TRBJ2-4; 8 nucleotides align to TRBD2. The CDR3 extends over 17 amino acids. Germline-derived CDR1 and CDR2 are MDHEN and SYDVKM. J was trimmed by 1 base and V by 5 bases; bases with no gene match: 10. CDR3 loop: CASSAPSGSPAKNIQYF. The DNA for the CDR3 is TGTGCCAGCAGTGCCCCGAGCGGGAGTCCCGCCAAAAACATTCAGTACTTC.